Below are 25 T cell receptor beta chains sequenced from a single sample in a study of blood T cell dynamics during melanoma immunotherapy (TCRdb year 2020). The sample's time point, from its label and the paper: pre-treatment baseline. The library was made by the immunoSEQ multiplex PCR assay. Held by TCRdb, this immuneACCESS table contains in-frame sequences only and omits some clones. Under half of the omission traces to an unresolved V gene where checked; the cause of the rest is unknown. This sample has 10,000 or so clones in its table, and around 90% of those were observed once. Roughly a tenth of the sample is in the top ten clones. Source: blood, taken from a patient treated with checkpoint blockade. The receptors originated from a human donor with melanoma.

The gene calls are TRBV30 and TRBJ2-5; possibly TRBD2 for D (7 bases). V was pared by 0 bases and J by 5 bases, with 13 bases between. Germline assignment: CDR1 GTSNPN and CDR2 SVGIG (reference sequence). This CDR3 is 14 amino acids long. The CDR3 sequence: CAWSVGGAGETQYF. CDR3 nucleotides: TGTGCCTGGAGTGTAGGGGGGGCAGGGGAGACCCAGTACTTC. The full variable domain, rest sourced from reference TRBV30 and TRBJ2-5, is SQTIHQWPATLVQPVGSPLSLECTVEGTSNPNLYWYRQAAGRGLQLLFYSVGIGQISSEVPQNLSASRPQDRQFILSSKKLLLSDSGFYLCAWSVGGAGETQYFGPGTRLLVL.

This chain connects TRBV6-1 to TRBJ1-2, with D tentatively TRBD1 (6 bases). Deletions cut 4 bases from V and 2 bases from J, with 17 bases between. Germline loops: CDR1 MNHNS, CDR2 SASEGT. CDR3 length: 16 residues. The CDR3 coding sequence is TGTGCCAGCAGTGGACCGACAGGACGGACCAACTATGGCTACACCTTC. This codes for CASSGPTGRTNYGYTF.

The chain links TRBV6-1 to TRBJ2-1; 8 bases line up with TRBD2. This CDR3 is built from 16 residues. Trimming cost V 4 bases and J 1 base; bases outside gene matches: 6. Germline CDR1 reads MNHNS; CDR2 reads SASEGT. DNA for the CDR3: TGTGCCAGCAGTGGCCTACTAGCGGATTCCTACAATGAGCAGTTCTTC. Its protein product is CASSGLLADSYNEQFF.

The J gene is TRBJ2-1, the V gene TRBV5-1; 11 bases are a match to TRBD1. After removal of 4 bases from V and 6 bases from J, the junction contained 9 bases not matched to a gene. The CDR3 length is 16 residues. Germline CDR1 and CDR2: SGHRS and YFSETQ. CDR3 residues: CASSERDRGVPNEQFF. For the CDR3, the DNA is TGCGCCAGCAGCGAAAGGGACAGGGGGGTACCCAATGAGCAGTTCTTC. The whole variable domain, remainder taken from reference TRBV5-1 and TRBJ2-1, is KAGVTQTPRYLIKTRGQQVTLSCSPISGHRSVSWYQQTPGQGLQFLFEYFSETQRNKGNFPGRFSGRQFSNSRSEMNVSTLELGDSALYLCASSERDRGVPNEQFFGPGTRLTVL.

The rearrangement joins TRBV6-1 to TRBJ1-1, with D uncertain. This CDR3 comprises 12 residues. The germline CDR1 and CDR2 sequences are MNHNS and SASEGT. The V end lost 4 bases, the J end lost 6 bases, and 9 bases lay between the germline ends. CDR3 sequence reads: CASSVSDAEAFF. As DNA, the CDR3 is TGTGCCAGCAGTGTATCGGACGCTGAAGCTTTCTTT.

V is TRBV2 and J is TRBJ1-1; D is uncertain. V lost 6 bases and J lost 5, with 13 bases in between. The CDR3 consists of 13 residues. Germline V lookup: CDR1 SNHLY, CDR2 FYNNEI. CDR3: CASRSQIGTEAFF. The DNA for the CDR3 is TGTGCCAGCAGGAGTCAGATTGGTACTGAAGCTTTCTTT.

The CDR3 loop is CSASAGGEQYV. The CDR3, as DNA: TGCAGTGCTAGCGCGGGGGGCGAGCAGTACGTC. J is TRBJ2-7 and V is TRBV20-1; 8 bases are shared with TRBD2. This CDR3 region has 11 residues. Trimming cost V 3 bases and J 6 bases; bases outside gene matches: 1. Germline V gene data show CDR1 as DFQATT and CDR2 as SNEGSKA (reference sequence).

The rearrangement links TRBV5-6 to TRBJ1-6; 9 bases map to TRBD1. Germline values: CDR1 SGHDT, CDR2 YYEEEE. This CDR3 contains 14 residues. Germline trimming cut 2 bases from V and 8 bases from J; bases unmatched to any gene: 2. The CDR3 bases are TGTGCCAGCAGCTTTGGACAGGGGCATTCACCCCTCCACTTT. This gives the protein CASSFGQGHSPLHF.

The V gene is TRBV5-4, the J gene TRBJ1-2; weak D call: TRBD1 (5 bases). This CDR3 contains 13 residues. V lost 3 bases and J 4 bases, leaving 10 bases between the germline ends. CDR1 is SGHNT, CDR2 YYREEE, per germline (reference sequence). CDR3 region: CASSSRGSYGYTF. CDR3 DNA: TGTGCCAGCAGCTCGAGGGGTAGCTATGGCTACACCTTC.

The rearrangement uses TRBV5-1 and TRBJ1-2, with D possibly matching TRBD1 (6 bases). This CDR3 spans 14 amino acids. Trimming shortened V by 0 bases and J by 4 bases, and 10 bases separated the two germline ends. CDR1 and CDR2 (germline): SGHRS, YFSETQ. The CDR3 sequence is CASSLAPRGYGYTF. CDR3 nucleotides: TGCGCCAGCAGCTTGGCCCCCAGGGGCTATGGCTACACCTTC.

The chain couples TRBV10-2 to TRBJ2-3; 8 bases map to TRBD2. CDR3 length: 14 amino acids. The V and J ends lost 2 bases and 4 bases, in that order; junction bases with no gene match: 2. CDR1 and CDR2 (germline): WSHSY, SAAADI. The CDR3 loop is CASSEPTSADTQYF. The CDR3, as DNA: TGCGCCAGCAGTGAGCCGACTAGCGCAGATACGCAGTATTTT.

This clone was seen a handful of times. V usage is TRBV7-9 and J usage is TRBJ2-1, with 11 bases aligning to TRBD2. CDR3 size: 16 residues. Germline V CDR1 and CDR2: SEHNR, FQNEAQ (reference sequence). V was pared by 5 bases and J by 3 bases, with 6 bases of the junction left unmatched. CDR3 coding DNA: TGTGCCAGCAGCCCCACTAGCGGGGGACTCTACAATGAGCAGTTCTTC. Protein: CASSPTSGGLYNEQFF.

V gene TRBV5-1 combines with J gene TRBJ2-3; D tentatively reads TRBD1 or TRBD2 (5 bases each). Per the germline V gene, CDR1 is SGHRS and CDR2 is YFSETQ. The germline V and J ends were trimmed by 6 bases and 8 bases, with 19 bases remaining between them. The CDR3 totals 14 residues. The CDR3 DNA sequence: TGCGCCAGCACCCCAGACGGGGCGAGCGGTACGCAGTATTTT. Translated, it gives CASTPDGASGTQYF.

This chain uses TRBV7-2 with TRBJ2-2; weak D call: TRBD1 (7 bases). The ends were cut back, 4 bases at V and 5 bases at J, with 14 bases in the middle. This CDR3 region has 15 residues. The germline V gene has CDR1 SGHTA and CDR2 FQGNSA. The CDR3 region is CASSSRQGGTGELFF. CDR3 bases: TGTGCCAGCAGCTCCCGACAGGGAGGAACCGGGGAGCTGTTTTTT.

The V call is TRBV9, the J call TRBJ2-1; 8 nucleotides agree with TRBD1. CDR3 size: 14 residues. Germline V gene data show CDR1 as SGDLS and CDR2 as YYNGEE. V shed 3 bases, J shed 7 bases, and the junction held 6 bases outside the gene matches. The CDR3 DNA reads as TGTGCCAGCAGCGCAAGACAGGGGTGGAATGAGCAGTTCTTC. Its translation is CASSARQGWNEQFF.

The CDR3 here is CASTTPGPHRSNQPQHF. In DNA form, the CDR3 reads TGTGCCAGTACCACCCCGGGGCCCCATAGGAGCAATCAGCCCCAGCATTTT. The chain employs TRBV19 and TRBJ1-5; weak D call: TRBD1 (5 bases). Deletions cut 7 bases from V and 1 base from J, with 20 bases between. The germline CDR1 and CDR2 sequences are LNHDA and SQIVND (reference sequence). The CDR3 has 17 residues. Complete variable domain (other parts from reference TRBV19 and TRBJ1-5): DGGITQSPKYLFRKEGQNVTLSCEQNLNHDAMYWYRQDPGQGLRLIYYSQIVNDFQKGDIAEGYSVSREKKESFPLTVTSAQKNPTAFYLCASTTPGPHRSNQPQHFGDGTRLSIL.

Only a few counts were recorded for this clone. The CDR3 sequence: CASSQDLAAGYEQYV. In DNA form, the CDR3 reads TGCGCCAGCAGCCAAGATTTGGCAGCGGGGTACGAGCAGTACGTC. The chain combines TRBV4-1 with TRBJ2-7; 7 nucleotides align to TRBD2. The germline gives CDR1 MGHRA, CDR2 YSYEKL. The V and J ends lost 0 bases and 4 bases, in that order; junction bases with no gene match: 6. This CDR3 contains 15 residues.

The gene calls are TRBV7-9 and TRBJ1-1; D is undetermined. The ends were cut back, 3 bases at V and 2 bases at J, with 10 bases in the middle. Germline CDR1 SEHNR, CDR2 FQNEAQ (reference sequence). The CDR3 is 14 residues long. CDR3 sequence reads: CASSFQQINTEAFF. CDR3 sequence (DNA): TGTGCCAGCAGCTTCCAACAGATAAACACTGAAGCTTTCTTT.

This chain joins TRBV28 and TRBJ1-2; D uncertain. The CDR3 runs to 11 residues. CDR1 and CDR2 from the germline V gene are MDHEN and SYDVKM. The ends were cut back, 3 bases at V and 6 bases at J, with 5 bases in the middle. This CDR3 reads CASSFSNGYTF. DNA for the CDR3: TGTGCCAGCAGTTTTTCCAATGGCTACACCTTC.

This chain connects TRBV4-1 to TRBJ2-7, with a possible D match to TRBD1 (7 bases). The ends were cut back, 4 bases at V and 0 bases at J, with 22 bases in the middle. CDR3 size: 18 residues. CDR1 and CDR2 (germline): MGHRA, YSYEKL. The CDR3 DNA reads TGCGCCAGCAGCCGCCTCTTTCTCGGGGGACAGAGCTCCTACGAGCAGTACTTC. Translation: CASSRLFLGGQSSYEQYF.

Notes on this clone: Within the sample, other DNA sequences also encode this same CDR3. This chain uses TRBV30 with TRBJ1-2; possibly TRBD1 for D (6 bases). The CDR3 loop spans 12 amino acids. V lost 5 bases and J 8 bases, leaving 15 bases between the germline ends. The germline gives CDR1 GTSNPN, CDR2 SVGIG (reference sequence). The CDR3 nucleotides read TGTGCCTGGCGGGGGGGGCTTCGGGGCTACACCTTC. Its protein product is CAWRGGLRGYTF.

This chain links TRBV6-1 with TRBJ2-1, with 7 bases lining up with TRBD1. The germline gives CDR1 MNHNS, CDR2 SASEGT. This CDR3 spans 15 amino acids. V shed 5 bases, J shed 0 bases, and the junction held 4 bases outside the gene matches. In DNA form, the CDR3 reads TGTGCCAGCAGTCAACAGGGGAGCTCCTACAATGAGCAGTTCTTC. Translated: CASSQQGSSYNEQFF.

The chain's CDR3 is CASILQGSMSEQYF. The CDR3 nucleotides are TGTGCCAGCATTCTACAGGGGTCAATGAGCGAGCAGTACTTC. This rearrangement joins TRBV6-1 to TRBJ2-7, with TRBD1 matching 7 bases. CDR3 size: 14 residues. V lost 7 bases, J lost 6 bases, and 12 bases stayed unmatched. Looked up from germline, CDR1 is MNHNS and CDR2 is SASEGT.

In this sample, this clone turned up a few times. The rearrangement uses TRBV4-2 and TRBJ1-2; maybe TRBD1 (5 bases). The V end lost 1 base, the J end lost 8 bases, and 14 bases lay between the germline ends. Germline V CDR1 and CDR2: LGHNA, YNFKEQ. This CDR3 is built from 14 residues. The CDR3: CASSQGVGQGGYTF. In DNA form, the CDR3 reads TGTGCCAGCAGCCAAGGCGTCGGGCAGGGCGGCTACACCTTC.

The chain carries TRBV9 and TRBJ2-3; 8 nucleotides align to TRBD2. This CDR3 has 17 residues. V trimming: 3 bases; J trimming: 3 bases; junction bases outside the gene matches: 12. The germline gives CDR1 SGDLS, CDR2 YYNGEE. The CDR3 region is CASSEPQGGRRTDTQYF. CDR3 coding DNA: TGTGCCAGCAGCGAGCCCCAAGGCGGGAGGCGGACAGATACGCAGTATTTT.